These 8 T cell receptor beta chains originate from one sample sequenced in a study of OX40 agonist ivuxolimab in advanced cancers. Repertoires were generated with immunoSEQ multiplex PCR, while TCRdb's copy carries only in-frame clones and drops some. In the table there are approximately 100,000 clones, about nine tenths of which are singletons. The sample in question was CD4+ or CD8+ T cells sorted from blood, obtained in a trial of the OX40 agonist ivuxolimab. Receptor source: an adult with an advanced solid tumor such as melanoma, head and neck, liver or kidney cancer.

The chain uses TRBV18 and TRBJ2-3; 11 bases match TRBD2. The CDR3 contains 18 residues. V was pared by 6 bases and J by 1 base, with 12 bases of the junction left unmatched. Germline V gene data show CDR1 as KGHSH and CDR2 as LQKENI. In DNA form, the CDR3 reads TGTGCCAGCTCCCCGGGACTAGCGGAAATTAGGGGCACAGATACGCAGTATTTT. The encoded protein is CASSPGLAEIRGTDTQYF.

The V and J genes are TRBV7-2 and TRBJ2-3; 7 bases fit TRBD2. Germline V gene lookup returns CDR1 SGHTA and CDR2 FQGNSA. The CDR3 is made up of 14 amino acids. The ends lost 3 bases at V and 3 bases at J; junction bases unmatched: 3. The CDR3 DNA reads TGTGCCAGCAGCTTTTCGCGGGAGACAGATACGCAGTATTTT. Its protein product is CASSFSRETDTQYF.

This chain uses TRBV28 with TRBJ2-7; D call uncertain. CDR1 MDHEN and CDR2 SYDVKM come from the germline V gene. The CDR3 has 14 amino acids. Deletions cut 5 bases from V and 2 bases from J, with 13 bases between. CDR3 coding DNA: TGTGCCAGCAGTCTCCCGCCGACCCCCTACGAGCAGTACTTC. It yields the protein CASSLPPTPYEQYF.

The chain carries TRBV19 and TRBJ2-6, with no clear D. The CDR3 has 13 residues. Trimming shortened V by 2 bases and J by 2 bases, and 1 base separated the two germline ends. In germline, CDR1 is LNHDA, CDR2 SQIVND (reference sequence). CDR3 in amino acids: CASSIPGANVLTF. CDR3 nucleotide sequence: TGTGCCAGTAGTATACCTGGGGCCAACGTCCTGACTTTC. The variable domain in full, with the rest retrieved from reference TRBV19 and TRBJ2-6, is DGGITQSPKYLFRKEGQNVTLSCEQNLNHDAMYWYRQDPGQGLRLIYYSQIVNDFQKGDIAEGYSVSREKKESFPLTVTSAQKNPTAFYLCASSIPGANVLTFGAGSRLTVL.

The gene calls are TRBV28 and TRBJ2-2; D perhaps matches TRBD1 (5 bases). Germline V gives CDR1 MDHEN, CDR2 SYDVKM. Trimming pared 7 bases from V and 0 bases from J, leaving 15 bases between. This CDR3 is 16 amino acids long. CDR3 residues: CASTTLSRANTGELFF. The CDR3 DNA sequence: TGTGCCAGCACCACCCTCTCCAGGGCGAACACCGGGGAGCTGTTTTTT.

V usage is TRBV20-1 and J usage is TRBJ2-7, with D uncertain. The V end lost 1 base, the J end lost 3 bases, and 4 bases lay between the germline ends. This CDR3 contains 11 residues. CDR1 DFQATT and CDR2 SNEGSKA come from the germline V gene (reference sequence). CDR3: CSARVNYEQYF. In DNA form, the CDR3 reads TGCAGTGCTAGAGTTAACTACGAGCAGTACTTC.

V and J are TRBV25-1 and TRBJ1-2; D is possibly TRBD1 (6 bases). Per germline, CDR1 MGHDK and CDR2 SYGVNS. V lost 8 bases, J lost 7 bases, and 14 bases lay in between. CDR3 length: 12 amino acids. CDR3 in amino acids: CASEQGYGGYTF. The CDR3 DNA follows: TGTGCCAGCGAGCAGGGGTACGGTGGCTACACCTTC.

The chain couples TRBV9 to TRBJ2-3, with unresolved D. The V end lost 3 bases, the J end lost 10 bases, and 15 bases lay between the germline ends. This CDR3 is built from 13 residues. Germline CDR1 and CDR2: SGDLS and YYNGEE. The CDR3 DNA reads TGTGCCAGCAGCGCCTCTCCCGGCGGTGCGCAGTATTTT. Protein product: CASSASPGGAQYF. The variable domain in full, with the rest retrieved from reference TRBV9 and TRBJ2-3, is DSGVTQTPKHLITATGQRVTLRCSPRSGDLSVYWYQQSLDQGLQFLIQYYNGEERAKGNILERFSAQQFPDLHSELNLSSLELGDSALYFCASSASPGGAQYFGPGTRLTVL.